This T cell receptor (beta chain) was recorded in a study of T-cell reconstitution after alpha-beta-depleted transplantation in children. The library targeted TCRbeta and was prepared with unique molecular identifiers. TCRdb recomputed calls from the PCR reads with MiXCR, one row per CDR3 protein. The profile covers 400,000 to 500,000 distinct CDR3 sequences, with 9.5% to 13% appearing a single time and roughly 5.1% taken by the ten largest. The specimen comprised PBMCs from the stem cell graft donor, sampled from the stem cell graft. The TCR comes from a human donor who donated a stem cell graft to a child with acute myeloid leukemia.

In DNA, the CDR3 is TGTGCCAGCAGCCAAGATTACGGGGGGCAGGGGTATGGCTACACCTTC. It codes for CASSQDYGGQGYGYTF. V usage is TRBV4-2 and J usage is TRBJ1-2; D perhaps matches TRBD1 (6 bases). V was trimmed by 0 bases and J by 5 bases, leaving 16 bases between them. The germline CDR1 and CDR2 sequences are LGHNA and YNFKEQ. This CDR3 spans 16 amino acids.